This T cell receptor (beta chain) was obtained from a study of T cell responses to AZD1222 COVID-19 vaccine. The table came from immunoSEQ multiplex PCR; TCRdb's copy has only in-frame clones and leaves some out. The table lists about 200,000 clones, roughly 92% of them singletons. Germline V gene data show CDR1 as KGHDR and CDR2 as SFDVKD. Losses at the gene ends were 5 bases for V and 4 bases for J; bases not matched to a gene: 6. This CDR3 has 15 amino acids. Study outcomes and limitations: Nearly half of spike-specific TCRs reportedly target variant regions that are unmutated in the B.1.351 and B.1.1.7 variants. Spike-specific TCR breadth and depth rose after two AZD1222 doses. White British donors predominated, females outnumbered males, and clonal diversity was possibly underestimated.

A note on this clone: Its antigen is not known.

Sequencing was performed on peripheral blood, taken 28 days after the second AZD1222 dose. The source is an adult who received the AZD1222 COVID-19 vaccine. The chain recombines TRBV24-1 with TRBJ2-1, with TRBD2 matching 8 bases. This CDR3 reads CATSAPGGSYNEQFF. CDR3 DNA sequence: TGTGCCACCAGTGCCCCGGGGGGGAGTTACAATGAGCAGTTCTTC.